This T cell receptor (beta chain) is from a study of cytomegalovirus exposure and HLA in healthy donors. Germline values: CDR1 MGHDK, CDR2 SYGVNS. The CDR3 totals 16 residues. Trimming cost V 0 bases and J 5 bases; bases outside gene matches: 10. Both 60 Vbeta primers and 13 Jbeta primers went into the PCR. Here immunoSEQ multiplex PCR was the method, and the copy in TCRdb shows in-frame clones only, minus some. The top ten clones hold roughly 2% of a sample with roughly 250,000 clones, about 83% of them seen once. The sequence was obtained from a woman in her forties in good health and CMV-seropositive. The sequenced sample consisted of PBMCs. This chain joins TRBV25-1 and TRBJ2-7, with 7 nucleotides matching TRBD2. The CDR3 sequence is CASSEYGAGTLDEQYF. CDR3 nucleotides: TGTGCCAGCAGTGAATATGGAGCGGGAACCCTCGACGAGCAGTACTTC.